Below, 25 T cell receptor beta chains from the same sample are listed, as sequenced in a study of blood T cell repertoires in COVID-19. The method was immunoSEQ multiplex PCR; TCRdb's version includes in-frame clones alone and lacks a portion of them. The sample has 120,000 to 150,000 clones, approximately 85% seen once; the top ten hold more than 7.5%. Specimen: peripheral blood. The receptors originated from a woman aged 60 to 75 with COVID-19, enrolled during active disease.

The V gene is TRBV7-2, the J gene TRBJ1-6; no clear D. V was shortened by 3 bases and J by 4 bases, with 4 bases between the two germline ends. The CDR3 runs 13 residues. From germline, CDR1 is SGHTA and CDR2 FQGNSA. The CDR3 nucleotides read TGTGCCAGCAGCTTTAATTATAATTCACCCCTCCACTTT. Encoded protein: CASSFNYNSPLHF.

The J gene is TRBJ2-1, the V gene TRBV24-1; 7 bases line up with TRBD2. J lost 6 bases, V lost 4 bases, and 5 bases had no gene match. The germline V gene has CDR1 KGHDR and CDR2 SFDVKD. This CDR3 spans 14 amino acids. The CDR3 DNA sequence: TGTGCCACCAGTGAGCGGGGGAGAACCAATGAGCAGTTCTTC. Its protein is CATSERGRTNEQFF.

The genes are TRBV9 and TRBJ1-4, with 9 positions matching TRBD1. Per the germline V gene, CDR1 is SGDLS and CDR2 is YYNGEE. The J segment lost 10 bases and the V segment lost 0 bases, leaving 7 bases of the junction unmatched. The CDR3 has 15 amino acids. CDR3 DNA sequence: TGTGCCAGCAGCGTAGAGGACAGGGGAGAAGGAAAACTGTTTTTT. Protein: CASSVEDRGEGKLFF.

The gene calls are TRBV7-6 and TRBJ2-7; 10 bases align to TRBD1. CDR3 length: 13 residues. Looked up from germline, CDR1 is SGHVS and CDR2 is FNYEAQ. V gave up 2 bases and J gave up 6 bases; unmatched junction bases: 1. The chain's CDR3 is CASSLWTGGEQYF. CDR3 sequence (DNA): TGTGCCAGCAGCTTATGGACAGGGGGCGAGCAGTACTTC. The entire variable domain, with the rest obtained from reference TRBV7-6 and TRBJ2-7, is as follows: GAGVSQSPRYKVTKRGQDVALRCDPISGHVSLYWYRQALGQGPEFLTYFNYEAQQDKSGLPNDRFSAERPEGSISTLTIQRTEQRDSAMYRCASSLWTGGEQYFGPGTRLTVT.

The CDR3 spells CASSPRTGESYGYTF. Written as DNA, the CDR3 is TGTGCCAGCTCACCCAGGACAGGGGAGAGCTATGGCTACACCTTC. The V call is TRBV18, the J call TRBJ1-2, with TRBD1 matching over 9 bases. Germline assignment: CDR1 KGHSH and CDR2 LQKENI. This CDR3 has 15 amino acids. Trimming cost V 3 bases and J 4 bases; bases outside gene matches: 6.

The genes are TRBV9 and TRBJ2-2; 9 bases map to TRBD2. Germline assignment: CDR1 SGDLS and CDR2 YYNGEE. This CDR3 region has 17 residues. J was trimmed by 1 base and V by 0 bases; bases with no gene match: 4. The CDR3 region is CASSVATTSGNTGELFF. As DNA, the CDR3 is TGTGCCAGCAGCGTAGCTACGACTAGCGGGAACACCGGGGAGCTGTTTTTT. The complete variable domain, with remaining parts taken from reference TRBV9 and TRBJ2-2, reads DSGVTQTPKHLITATGQRVTLRCSPRSGDLSVYWYQQSLDQGLQFLIQYYNGEERAKGNILERFSAQQFPDLHSELNLSSLELGDSALYFCASSVATTSGNTGELFFGEGSRLTVL.

The chain recombines TRBV4-3 with TRBJ2-7, with D maybe TRBD1 (5 bases). CDR3 size: 15 residues. V lost 0 bases, J lost 3 bases, and 12 bases lay in between. CDR1 is LGHNA, CDR2 YSLEER, per germline. In DNA form, the CDR3 reads TGCGCCAGCAGCCAAGAGCTCGACAGAGACTACGAGCAGTACTTC. Its translation: CASSQELDRDYEQYF.

The rearrangement links TRBV2 to TRBJ2-2, with D possibly TRBD1 on 6 matching bases. The CDR3 length is 15 residues. Germline V lookup: CDR1 SNHLY, CDR2 FYNNEI. Trimming shortened V by 0 bases and J by 3 bases, and 8 bases separated the two germline ends. For the CDR3, the DNA is TGTGCCAGCAGTGAAGCAAGGGGGTACACCGGGGAGCTGTTTTTT. Translation: CASSEARGYTGELFF.

The rearrangement uses TRBV7-9 and TRBJ2-3; 7 nucleotides agree with TRBD1. CDR3 length: 15 amino acids. Germline CDR1 and CDR2: SEHNR and FQNEAQ (reference sequence). Trimming took 1 base from V and 6 from J; bases not matched to a gene: 7. CDR3 DNA: TGTGCCAGCAGCTTAGGACAGGGAAGGGTGGATACGCAGTATTTT. Translation: CASSLGQGRVDTQYF.

This sequence joins TRBV2 and TRBJ1-6; D perhaps matches TRBD1 (5 bases). The CDR3 spans 14 residues. Per germline, CDR1 SNHLY and CDR2 FYNNEI. V was clipped by 4 bases and J by 7 bases, with 11 bases between them. The CDR3 region is CASSGGVGNSPLHF. For the CDR3, the DNA is TGTGCCAGCAGTGGGGGGGTTGGGAATTCACCCCTCCACTTT.

The J gene is TRBJ2-3, the V gene TRBV25-1; TRBD1 aligns across 9 bases. Germline loops: CDR1 MGHDK, CDR2 SYGVNS. The CDR3 consists of 15 residues. The V and J ends lost 3 bases and 3 bases, in that order; junction bases with no gene match: 4. CDR3 protein: CASSDGQGWTDTQYF. The CDR3, as DNA: TGTGCCAGCAGTGACGGACAGGGGTGGACAGATACGCAGTATTTT.

This chain links TRBV5-8 with TRBJ1-6, with 12 bases identical to TRBD1. The germline V gene encodes CDR1 SGHTS and CDR2 YDEGEE. The CDR3 spans 16 residues. Losses at the gene ends were 4 bases for V and 9 bases for J; bases not matched to a gene: 8. This CDR3 reads CASSPRDRGLFSPLHF. CDR3 sequence (DNA): TGTGCCAGCAGCCCGAGGGACAGGGGGCTTTTTTCACCCCTCCACTTT.

The V gene is TRBV3-1 (or the pseudogene TRBV3-2), the J gene TRBJ1-5, with 7 bases fitting TRBD1. With 4 bases clipped from V and 0 bases from J, the junction kept 6 bases outside the gene matches. Germline-derived CDR1 and CDR2 are LGHDT and YNNKEL (reference sequence). The CDR3 spans 16 residues. The CDR3 is CASSRNTGDSNQPQHF. The DNA of the CDR3 is TGTGCCAGCAGCCGAAACACAGGGGATAGCAATCAGCCCCAGCATTTT.

The chain carries TRBV5-1 and TRBJ2-5; 9 bases match TRBD2. Germline lookup yields CDR1 SGHRS and CDR2 YFSETQ. The CDR3 has 15 amino acids. The ends lost 0 bases at V and 2 bases at J; junction bases unmatched: 2. The CDR3 sequence: CASSLEAGGQETQYF. DNA of the CDR3: TGCGCCAGCAGCTTGGAAGCGGGGGGACAAGAGACCCAGTACTTC.

This clone was detected only a few times. The chain has TRBV6-4 and TRBJ1-1; D possibly corresponds to TRBD1 (6 bases). With 6 bases removed from V and 0 bases from J, the gap between germline ends came to 14 bases. There are 15 residues in the CDR3. In germline, CDR1 is MRHNA, CDR2 SNTAGT. The chain's CDR3 is CASRVQTGLNTEAFF. For the CDR3, the DNA is TGTGCCAGCAGAGTCCAGACAGGTTTGAACACTGAAGCTTTCTTT.

The chain is built from TRBV2 and TRBJ1-2; 8 bases fit TRBD1. CDR3 size: 15 residues. With 6 bases clipped from V and 8 bases from J, the junction kept 14 bases outside the gene matches. Germline V gene data show CDR1 as SNHLY and CDR2 as FYNNEI. The CDR3, as DNA: TGTGCCAGCAGCCCAAACAGGGGGTCATGGCGGGGCTACACCTTC. It yields the protein CASSPNRGSWRGYTF. Complete variable domain (other parts from reference TRBV2 and TRBJ1-2): EPEVTQTPSHQVTQMGQEVILRCVPISNHLYFYWYRQILGQKVEFLVSFYNNEISEKSEIFDDQFSVERPDGSNFTLKIRSTKLEDSAMYFCASSPNRGSWRGYTFGSGTRLTVV.

The chain joins TRBV5-1 to TRBJ1-2; 7 nucleotides match TRBD1. CDR1 and CDR2 (germline): SGHRS, YFSETQ. The junction had 3 bases not matched to a gene; V was cut back by 0 bases and J by 4 bases. The CDR3 has 14 amino acids. CDR3 amino acids: CASSLEGDSYGYTF. CDR3 nucleotides: TGCGCCAGCAGCTTGGAGGGGGACAGCTATGGCTACACCTTC. Drawing the rest from reference TRBV5-1 and TRBJ1-2, the complete variable domain is KAGVTQTPRYLIKTRGQQVTLSCSPISGHRSVSWYQQTPGQGLQFLFEYFSETQRNKGNFPGRFSGRQFSNSRSEMNVSTLELGDSALYLCASSLEGDSYGYTFGSGTRLTVV.

The rearrangement uses TRBV7-9 and TRBJ1-5; TRBD1 matches 9 bases. The CDR3 totals 15 residues. The germline CDR1 and CDR2 sequences are SEHNR and FQNEAQ (reference sequence). J lost 6 bases, V lost 6 bases, and 9 bases had no gene match. The CDR3 sequence is CASSRGGTGTQPQHF. The CDR3 region has the DNA TGTGCCAGCAGTCGGGGAGGGACAGGGACTCAGCCCCAGCATTTT.

The chain couples TRBV7-3 to TRBJ2-2; the match to TRBD1 covers 7 bases. Germline V gene lookup returns CDR1 SGHTA and CDR2 FQGTGA. The CDR3 covers 17 residues. V shed 2 bases and J 4 bases; nucleotides not matched to a gene: 10. The CDR3, as DNA: TGTGCCAGCAGCTTAGATCCCGACAGGGTAAGCACCGGGGAGCTGTTTTTT. It specifies CASSLDPDRVSTGELFF.

This chain joins TRBV4-1 and TRBJ1-2; unclear D gene. Germline V gene lookup returns CDR1 MGHRA and CDR2 YSYEKL. V lost 0 bases, J lost 7 bases, and 15 bases lay in between. The CDR3 has 15 residues. CDR3 residues: CASSQDPAGAAGYTF. The CDR3 nucleotides read TGCGCCAGCAGCCAAGATCCGGCCGGTGCGGCTGGCTACACCTTC.

CDR3 loop: CASKIGTGDHGELFF. As DNA, the CDR3 is TGCGCCAGCAAAATCGGGACAGGGGATCACGGGGAGCTGTTTTTT. The chain combines TRBV5-1 with TRBJ2-2; 10 bases are a match to TRBD1. Germline CDR1 SGHRS, CDR2 YFSETQ. The V and J ends lost 6 bases and 7 bases, in that order; junction bases with no gene match: 9. The CDR3 spans 15 residues.

This chain joins TRBV9 and TRBJ1-4; D gene unclear. The V end lost 4 bases, the J end lost 0 bases, and 4 bases lay between the germline ends. The CDR3 is made up of 13 amino acids. The germline CDR1 and CDR2 sequences are SGDLS and YYNGEE. The CDR3 loop reads CASSRSTNEKLFF. The CDR3 bases are TGTGCCAGCAGCCGGTCAACTAATGAAAAACTGTTTTTT.

The chain couples TRBV4-1 to TRBJ2-2, with a possible D match to TRBD2 (6 bases). V was pared by 1 base and J by 3 bases, with 9 bases between. Germline V gene sequence: CDR1 MGHRA, CDR2 YSYEKL. The CDR3 length is 15 residues. This CDR3 reads CASSQVERDTGELFF. CDR3 DNA sequence: TGCGCCAGCAGCCAAGTAGAGCGGGACACCGGGGAGCTGTTTTTT.

The chain employs TRBV6-4 and TRBJ1-1; no firm D call. The CDR3 runs to 13 residues. CDR1 is MRHNA, CDR2 SNTAGT, per germline. Trimming stripped 5 bases from V and 1 base from J, with 8 bases between. The DNA for the CDR3 is TGTGCCAGCAGTTTAACACCGAACACTGAAGCTTTCTTT. This translates into CASSLTPNTEAFF.

V gene TRBV27 combines with J gene TRBJ2-1; 14 positions agree with TRBD2. Germline-derived CDR1 and CDR2 are MNHEY and SMNVEV (reference sequence). This CDR3 is built from 16 residues. Trimming at V came to 5 bases and at J to 12 bases, leaving 12 bases not matched to a gene. The CDR3 DNA is TGTGCCAGCAGTCTCGGACTAGCGGGGGGCCCTAAGGGGCAGTTCTTC. Its protein is CASSLGLAGGPKGQFF.